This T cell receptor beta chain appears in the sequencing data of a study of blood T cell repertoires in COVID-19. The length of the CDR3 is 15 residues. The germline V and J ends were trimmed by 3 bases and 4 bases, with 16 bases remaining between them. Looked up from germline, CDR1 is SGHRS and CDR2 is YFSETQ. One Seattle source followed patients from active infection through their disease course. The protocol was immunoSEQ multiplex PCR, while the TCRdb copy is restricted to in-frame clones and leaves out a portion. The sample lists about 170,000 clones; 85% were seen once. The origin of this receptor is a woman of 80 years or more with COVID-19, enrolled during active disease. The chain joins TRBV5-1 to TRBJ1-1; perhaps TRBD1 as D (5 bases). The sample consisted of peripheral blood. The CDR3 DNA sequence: TGCGCCAGCAGCTCGATCACCCCCAGGGCCACTGAAGCTTTCTTT. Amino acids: CASSSITPRATEAFF.